Shown below are 14 T cell receptor beta chains from a single sample sequenced in a study of CD8+ T cells in alopecia areata. Extracted RNA was reverse transcribed into cDNA, the sequencing template. Profiling relied on immunoSEQ multiplex PCR, and the TCRdb table lists in-frame clones only, not all of them. The sample has 130,000 to 150,000 clones; about nine tenths are singletons. Sequencing used CD8+ T cells sorted from blood, obtained at week 0. Receptor source: a human donor with alopecia areata.

The genes are TRBV10-3 and TRBJ2-1; 11 nucleotides agree with TRBD1. Germline V lookup: CDR1 ENHRY, CDR2 SYGVKD. The CDR3 runs to 14 residues. Trimming took 6 bases from V and 8 from J; bases not matched to a gene: 6. CDR3 DNA: TGTGCCATCAGACCGGGACAGGGGGTCTATGAGCAGTTCTTC. This sequence encodes CAIRPGQGVYEQFF.

The V and J genes are TRBV5-1 and TRBJ2-7, with 11 bases lining up with TRBD1. The CDR3 sequence is 16 residues long. CDR1 and CDR2 from the germline V gene are SGHRS and YFSETQ. The J segment lost 0 bases and the V segment lost 4 bases, leaving 6 bases of the junction unmatched. DNA of the CDR3: TGCGCCAGCAGCGAAGGACAGGGGGCAAGCTCCTACGAGCAGTACTTC. It codes for CASSEGQGASSYEQYF.

In its sample, this clone was seen once. The chain carries TRBV6-5 and TRBJ2-2; D possibly corresponds to TRBD1 (5 bases). V gave up 7 bases and J gave up 4 bases, with 16 bases separating them. The CDR3 totals 15 residues. CDR1 is MNHEY, CDR2 SVGAGI, per germline. Written as DNA, the CDR3 is TGTGCCAGCACCGCCAGCCTAGGGGCCACCGGGGAGCTGTTTTTT. This codes for CASTASLGATGELFF.

V is TRBV27 and J is TRBJ2-7, with unresolved D. V lost 6 bases to trimming and J lost 6 bases, with 12 bases between them. The germline CDR1 and CDR2 sequences are MNHEY and SMNVEV (reference sequence). There are 12 residues in the CDR3. CDR3: CASSPLGSEQYF. The DNA for the CDR3 is TGTGCCAGCAGCCCATTGGGTAGCGAGCAGTACTTC.

This clone was recorded only once. V gene TRBV6-5 combines with J gene TRBJ1-2; 7 nucleotides agree with TRBD1. Germline V gene lookup returns CDR1 MNHEY and CDR2 SVGAGI. J was trimmed by 4 bases and V by 7 bases; bases with no gene match: 6. The CDR3 consists of 13 residues. This CDR3 reads CASTMDRSYGYTF. The CDR3, as DNA: TGTGCCAGCACCATGGACAGGAGCTATGGCTACACCTTC.

The chain carries TRBV29-1 and TRBJ2-2; D is unresolved. Germline CDR1 reads SQVTM; CDR2 reads ANQGSEA. Trimming removed 6 bases at V and 7 bases at J, with 15 bases between. This CDR3 has 13 residues. DNA of the CDR3: TGCAGCGTCTCCGAGAGGAGTGGCGGGGAGCTGTTTTTT. It codes for CSVSERSGGELFF.

The chain employs TRBV2 and TRBJ1-2; D is unresolved. Germline V lookup: CDR1 SNHLY, CDR2 FYNNEI. Trimming cost V 6 bases and J 0 bases, with 17 bases left between them. CDR3 length: 16 amino acids. CDR3 protein: CASSSLRRASNYGYTF. The CDR3 DNA reads TGTGCCAGCAGCTCACTAAGGAGGGCCTCTAACTATGGCTACACCTTC. Using reference TRBV2 and TRBJ1-2 for the parts outside the CDR3, the full variable domain is EPEVTQTPSHQVTQMGQEVILRCVPISNHLYFYWYRQILGQKVEFLVSFYNNEISEKSEIFDDQFSVERPDGSNFTLKIRSTKLEDSAMYFCASSSLRRASNYGYTFGSGTRLTVV.

J is TRBJ1-2 and V is TRBV30, with D unresolved. Germline V lookup: CDR1 GTSNPN, CDR2 SVGIG (reference sequence). The CDR3 is 12 residues long. Trimming took 2 bases from V and 6 from J, leaving 10 bases between them. The CDR3 DNA reads as TGTGCCTGGAGTTCGGGGAACGATGGCTACACCTTC. This codes for CAWSSGNDGYTF. The full variable domain, its missing parts supplied by reference TRBV30 and TRBJ1-2, is SQTIHQWPATLVQPVGSPLSLECTVEGTSNPNLYWYRQAAGRGLQLLFYSVGIGQISSEVPQNLSASRPQDRQFILSSKKLLLSDSGFYLCAWSSGNDGYTFGSGTRLTVV.

The V gene is TRBV4-2, the J gene TRBJ1-1; 8 nucleotides agree with TRBD1. Germline-derived CDR1 and CDR2 are LGHNA and YNFKEQ. The CDR3 totals 17 residues. V lost 1 base, J lost 1 base, and 8 bases stayed unmatched. The CDR3 reads CASSQAGTGHPNTEAFF. DNA for the CDR3: TGTGCCAGCAGCCAAGCCGGGACAGGACACCCGAACACTGAAGCTTTCTTT.

The chain links TRBV5-4 to TRBJ2-1; 8 bases are a match to TRBD1. With 5 bases clipped from V and 10 bases from J, the junction kept 5 bases outside the gene matches. The germline CDR1 and CDR2 sequences are SGHNT and YYREEE (reference sequence). The CDR3 totals 12 residues. The CDR3 protein is CASRTGVGEQFF. The CDR3 coding sequence is TGTGCCAGCAGGACAGGGGTCGGGGAGCAGTTCTTC.

The chain joins TRBV11-1 to TRBJ2-4; the D is unclear. The germline CDR1 and CDR2 sequences are SGHAT and FQDESV (reference sequence). CDR3 size: 15 residues. The V end was cut by 1 base, the J end by 1 base, with 8 bases between. The CDR3 DNA is TGTGCCAGCAGCTTAGGGGTGGGGGCCAAAAACATTCAGTACTTC. Protein sequence: CASSLGVGAKNIQYF.

The chain has TRBV7-3 and TRBJ2-7; tentative D call: TRBD2 (5 bases). V was clipped by 2 bases and J by 5 bases, with 10 bases between them. The CDR3 covers 13 residues. Germline CDR1 SGHTA, CDR2 FQGTGA. This CDR3 reads CASSLDRGNEQYF. The DNA for the CDR3 is TGTGCCAGCAGCTTAGATCGGGGAAACGAGCAGTACTTC.

CDR3 residues: CASGPSKPYEQYF. CDR3 bases: TGTGCCAGCGGACCCTCCAAGCCCTACGAGCAGTACTTC. V gene TRBV27 combines with J gene TRBJ2-7, with D uncertain. This CDR3 has 13 amino acids. V dropped 8 bases and J dropped 2 bases, with 13 bases sitting between them. Germline assignment: CDR1 MNHEY and CDR2 SMNVEV (reference sequence).

The rearrangement links TRBV5-1 to TRBJ1-1; 7 bases fit TRBD1. This CDR3 spans 13 amino acids. The V segment lost 3 bases and the J segment 3 bases; nucleotides outside the gene matches: 2. The germline V gene encodes CDR1 SGHRS and CDR2 YFSETQ. Here the CDR3 reads CASSSTGYTEAFF. CDR3 DNA: TGCGCCAGCAGCTCGACAGGGTACACTGAAGCTTTCTTT.